The T cell receptor beta chain described here comes from a study of blood T cell repertoires in COVID-19. Which cohort a participant joined came from the clinical history participants gave. Clones were read by immunoSEQ multiplex PCR, and TCRdb kept only the in-frame ones, dropping some. This table has 250,000 to 300,000 clones, 85% to 90% appearing once. CDR3 length equals 14 residues. Germline V gene lookup returns CDR1 MNHEY and CDR2 SVGAGI. The germline V and J ends were trimmed by 6 bases and 4 bases, with 15 bases remaining between them. This TCR derives from a man between 40 and 49 years old who had recovered from COVID-19. The chain combines TRBV6-5 with TRBJ1-2; possible D gene TRBD1, 5 bases. Sequenced: PBMCs or T cells enriched from blood (not recorded which). CDR3 loop: CASRPRGGGYGYTF. The CDR3 DNA reads as TGTGCCAGCAGGCCCCGCGGGGGTGGCTATGGCTACACCTTC.